These 10 T cell receptor beta chains were all obtained from the same sample, sequenced in a study of beta chain features in type 1 diabetes. Study outcomes and limitations: Among patients with Type 1 diabetes, TCRB CDR3s were moderately but significantly shorter in every one of the four CD4+ subsets.

Since all of the isolated RNA was reverse transcribed, expressed TCRB transcripts were what got sequenced. Profiled with immunoSEQ multiplex PCR; TCRdb holds only in-frame clones, not every one. The repertoire holds over 650,000 clones, with more than 12% as singletons. The antigens of these receptors remain unknown. Sample: naive CD4+ T cells from blood. Receptors were obtained from a man between 18 and 35 years old with type 1 diabetes.

V and J are TRBV5-4 and TRBJ1-4; D possibly corresponds to TRBD1 (5 bases). Trimming removed 4 bases from V and 5 bases from J, with 15 bases in between. Per the germline V gene, CDR1 is SGHNT and CDR2 is YYREEE (reference sequence). CDR3 length equals 15 residues. This CDR3 reads CASSARGGLNEKLFF. DNA of the CDR3: TGTGCCAGCAGCGCCCGGGGCGGCTTAAATGAAAAACTGTTTTTT. Based on the CDR3 plus reference TRBV5-4 and TRBJ1-4, the full variable domain is ETGVTQSPTHLIKTRGQQVTLRCSSQSGHNTVSWYQQALGQGPQFIFQYYREEENGRGNFPPRFSGLQFPNYSSELNVNALELDDSALYLCASSARGGLNEKLFFGSGTQLSVL.

The rearrangement links TRBV6-5 to TRBJ2-1, with D uncertain. This CDR3 spans 14 amino acids. Trimming cost V 2 bases and J 5 bases, with 10 bases left between them. Germline-derived CDR1 and CDR2 are MNHEY and SVGAGI. CDR3 in amino acids: CASSYPGVHNEQFF. The CDR3 DNA sequence: TGTGCCAGCAGTTACCCGGGCGTCCACAATGAGCAGTTCTTC.

The rearrangement links TRBV7-6 to TRBJ2-3, with 9 bases fitting TRBD2. In germline, CDR1 is SGHVS, CDR2 FNYEAQ. This CDR3 contains 12 residues. The J segment lost 14 bases and the V segment lost 3 bases, leaving 6 bases of the junction unmatched. The CDR3: CASSFSGSRLYF. In nucleotides, the CDR3 is TGTGCCAGCAGCTTTAGCGGGAGCCGGTTGTATTTT.

The chain recombines TRBV15 with TRBJ2-1; 11 nucleotides agree with TRBD2. Germline loops: CDR1 LNHNV, CDR2 YYDKDF (reference sequence). The CDR3 contains 21 residues. V gave up 0 bases and J gave up 0 bases; unmatched junction bases: 13. In nucleotides, the CDR3 is TGTGCCACCAGCAGAGATGAACTAGCGGGAGTATATAGGAGCTCCTACAATGAGCAGTTCTTC. Its translation: CATSRDELAGVYRSSYNEQFF.

Concerning this clone: Additional DNA sequences in this sample encode the identical CDR3. The chain has TRBV9 and TRBJ2-5; 8 bases are a match to TRBD2. V was pared by 0 bases and J by 2 bases, with 3 bases of the junction left unmatched. Germline CDR1 is SGDLS and CDR2 is YYNGEE. This CDR3 is 15 amino acids long. The CDR3 sequence: CASSVAGGPQETQYF. The CDR3, as DNA: TGTGCCAGCAGCGTAGCGGGGGGGCCACAAGAGACCCAGTACTTC.

The J gene is TRBJ1-4, the V gene TRBV28; TRBD1 matches at 8 bases. Germline-derived CDR1 and CDR2 are MDHEN and SYDVKM. The CDR3 is 16 residues long. The ends lost 6 bases at V and 6 bases at J; junction bases unmatched: 12. The CDR3 DNA reads TGTGCCAGCAGCTCGCGCTCGGGGACAGGTTATGAAAAACTGTTTTTT. Its translation: CASSSRSGTGYEKLFF.

A few counts support this clone. The rearrangement joins TRBV14 to TRBJ2-7; D is uncertain. The CDR3 length is 13 residues. V lost 4 bases, J lost 4 bases, and 11 bases lay in between. Per germline, CDR1 SGHDN and CDR2 FVKESK. This CDR3 is CASSPYLQYEQYF. In DNA form, the CDR3 reads TGTGCCAGCAGCCCTTACCTCCAATACGAGCAGTACTTC.

V is TRBV30 and J is TRBJ2-7, with 11 bases aligning to TRBD1. Trimming cost V 0 bases and J 5 bases; bases outside gene matches: 6. This CDR3 spans 15 amino acids. The germline V gene encodes CDR1 GTSNPN and CDR2 SVGIG (reference sequence). This CDR3 is CAWSVGTGGFHEQYF. The CDR3 nucleotides are TGTGCCTGGAGTGTTGGGACAGGGGGTTTTCACGAGCAGTACTTC.

This clone was picked up a small number of times. The chain is built from TRBV30 and TRBJ2-3; D may match TRBD1 or TRBD2 (7 bases each). V lost 2 bases and J 4 bases, leaving 13 bases between the germline ends. This CDR3 is built from 14 residues. Germline lookup yields CDR1 GTSNPN and CDR2 SVGIG (reference sequence). The CDR3 reads CAWSRQGGADTQYF. The CDR3 DNA is TGTGCCTGGAGTCGACAGGGAGGGGCAGATACGCAGTATTTT.

This clone has just a few counts. The gene calls are TRBV28 and TRBJ2-7; TRBD2 aligns across 7 bases. The CDR3 totals 16 residues. Trimming cost V 7 bases and J 0 bases; bases outside gene matches: 12. Germline-derived CDR1 and CDR2 are MDHEN and SYDVKM. CDR3 DNA sequence: TGTGCCAGCACTCGCGGGCTAGCGGCTAGCTCCTACGAGCAGTACTTC. Encoded protein: CASTRGLAASSYEQYF.